This entry lists 29 T cell receptor beta chains sequenced from one sample in a study of T cells in Graves' hyperthyroidism and ophthalmopathy. RNA transcripts served as the template for amplifying TCR beta CDR3 regions. The TCR CDR3 was amplified in a first-round RT-PCR using the HTBI primer set. TCRdb reprocessed the multiplex PCR reads via MiXCR and lists one record per CDR3 protein. The table has around 500,000 distinct CDR3 sequences, approximately 14% seen once. Sequencing was carried out using blood. All receptors come from a woman in her 40s with Graves' hyperthyroidism.

This clonotype occurred many times. The chain combines TRBV27 with TRBJ2-7; D remains ambiguous. There are 12 residues in the CDR3. The germline V and J ends were trimmed by 4 bases and 1 base, with 5 bases remaining between them. The germline CDR1 and CDR2 sequences are MNHEY and SMNVEV (reference sequence). CDR3 nucleotides: TGTGCCAGCAGTTCCCAATCCTACGAGCAGTACTTC. Its protein is CASSSQSYEQYF.

This clonotype was recorded a few times. This rearrangement joins TRBV5-1 to TRBJ2-5; TRBD2 matches at 10 bases. Germline-derived CDR1 and CDR2 are SGHRS and YFSETQ. The CDR3 is 15 residues long. The ends lost 6 bases at V and 1 base at J; junction bases unmatched: 6. The DNA of the CDR3 is TGCGCCAGCACCTCTAGCGGGGGCTCCCAAGAGACCCAGTACTTC. Its protein is CASTSSGGSQETQYF.

This clonotype was seen at least ten times. An end of the junction differs from the germline gene, which may be a read error. The chain recombines TRBV12-3 or TRBV12-4 with TRBJ1-3; 9 nucleotides align to TRBD1. This CDR3 is 19 amino acids long. CDR3 in amino acids: CASTLDVGTGIRSGNTIYF. The CDR3 bases are TGTGCCAGCACTTTAGATGTGGGGACAGGGATACGCTCTGGAAACACCATATATTTT.

This clonotype was seen ten or more times. This chain connects TRBV18 to TRBJ1-3; D unresolved. CDR1 is KGHSH, CDR2 LQKENI, per germline. Trimming cost V 0 bases and J 4 bases, with 10 bases left between them. CDR3 length: 15 residues. CDR3 in amino acids: CASSPPLSPGNTIYF. CDR3 bases: TGTGCCAGCTCACCACCGTTATCCCCCGGAAACACCATATATTTT.

At least ten counts were recorded for this clonotype. The genes are TRBV2 and TRBJ2-1, with D unresolved. With 1 base removed from V and 2 bases from J, the gap between germline ends came to 12 bases. Germline V gene data show CDR1 as SNHLY and CDR2 as FYNNEI. The CDR3 runs to 16 residues. As DNA, the CDR3 is TGTGCCAGCAGTGAAGACGGGCTAACCGCCTACAATGAGCAGTTCTTC. As protein: CASSEDGLTAYNEQFF.

This clonotype was observed a single time. The chain combines TRBV27 with TRBJ1-5; D remains unclear. CDR1 and CDR2 (germline): MNHEY, SMNVEV (reference sequence). The germline V and J ends were trimmed by 6 bases and 6 bases, with 6 bases remaining between them. The CDR3 covers 11 residues. DNA for the CDR3: TGTGCCAGCAGGGCGGTTCAGCCCCAGCATTTT. Its protein is CASRAVQPQHF.

The gene calls are TRBV15 and TRBJ2-7; perhaps TRBD1 as D (5 bases). CDR1 and CDR2 from the germline V gene are LNHNV and YYDKDF (reference sequence). The V end was cut by 0 bases, the J end by 3 bases, with 18 bases between. The CDR3 extends over 17 amino acids. CDR3 amino acids: CATSRDRPGAGGYEQYF. The DNA of the CDR3 is TGTGCCACCAGCAGAGATAGGCCTGGGGCAGGCGGCTACGAGCAGTACTTC.

The V gene is TRBV19, the J gene TRBJ2-2; TRBD1 matches 7 bases. Germline values: CDR1 LNHDA, CDR2 SQIVND (reference sequence). The V gene end was trimmed by 4 bases and the J gene end by 2 bases; junction bases not matched to a gene: 10. The CDR3 sequence is 17 residues long. In nucleotides, the CDR3 is TGTGCCAGTAGTACGCCTCCGGGACAGCTCAACACCGGGGAGCTGTTTTTT. Residues: CASSTPPGQLNTGELFF.

This clonotype was found a few times. The chain joins TRBV28 to TRBJ1-2; TRBD1 matches 7 bases. The germline V gene has CDR1 MDHEN and CDR2 SYDVKM. The CDR3 sequence is 13 residues long. V shed 8 bases, J shed 8 bases, and the junction held 11 bases outside the gene matches. The CDR3 nucleotides are TGTGCCAGCGGAATGACAGGGATAGGAGGCTACACCTTC. Protein product: CASGMTGIGGYTF.

V gene TRBV6-4 combines with J gene TRBJ1-2; no firm D call. Germline assignment: CDR1 MRHNA and CDR2 SNTAGT. This CDR3 is built from 9 residues. Trimming cost V 6 bases and J 7 bases, with 3 bases left between them. The chain's CDR3 is CASRVGYTF. CDR3 nucleotides: TGTGCCAGCAGGGTTGGCTACACCTTC.

The V call is TRBV12-5, the J call TRBJ1-5, with 7 bases identical to TRBD1. The V segment lost 1 base and the J segment 7 bases; nucleotides outside the gene matches: 4. Germline V gives CDR1 LGHNT, CDR2 FRNRAP. This CDR3 region has 14 residues. This chain's CDR3 is CASGLGGTDQPQHF. The CDR3 bases are TGTGCTAGTGGTTTGGGCGGGACAGACCAGCCCCAGCATTTT.

At least ten counts were recorded for this clonotype. The gene calls are TRBV28 and TRBJ1-2, with 11 nucleotides matching TRBD1. The CDR3 has 16 residues. The V gene's germline CDR1 is MDHEN and CDR2 SYDVKM. V trimming: 5 bases; J trimming: 2 bases; junction bases outside the gene matches: 7. As DNA, the CDR3 is TGTGCCAGCAGTCCTTCCGGGACAGGGGGGAACTATGGCTACACCTTC. Translating it yields CASSPSGTGGNYGYTF.

This clonotype was recorded many times. The chain uses TRBV27 and TRBJ2-7; a weak D match, TRBD1 (5 bases). CDR1 is MNHEY and CDR2 is SMNVEV in the germline V gene (reference sequence). Trimming cost V 0 bases and J 6 bases, with 9 bases left between them. The CDR3 runs to 13 residues. The CDR3 DNA follows: TGTGCCAGCAGTTTATCGCGACAGTTCGAGCAGTACTTC. It specifies CASSLSRQFEQYF.

This clonotype was recorded many times. The V call is TRBV18, the J call TRBJ1-3; D possibly corresponds to TRBD1 (6 bases). The CDR3 loop spans 16 amino acids. Germline V gene data show CDR1 as KGHSH and CDR2 as LQKENI. V lost 3 bases and J lost 0, with 12 bases in between. The CDR3 is CASSPPGESSGNTIYF. CDR3 DNA: TGTGCCAGCTCACCTCCAGGGGAGTCCTCTGGAAACACCATATATTTT.

CDR3 amino acids: CASSLPTNYGYTF. Written as DNA, the CDR3 is TGTGCCAGCAGTTTACCCACAAACTATGGCTACACCTTC. The chain has TRBV28 and TRBJ1-2; D not certain. The CDR3 contains 13 residues. V gave up 2 bases and J gave up 2 bases, with 6 bases separating them. CDR1 is MDHEN and CDR2 is SYDVKM in the germline V gene.

This clonotype was observed many times. The CDR3 is CASSPSGLSNTEAFF. The CDR3 region has the DNA TGTGCCAGCAGTCCCTCGGGACTTTCGAACACTGAAGCTTTCTTT. The chain links TRBV28 to TRBJ1-1; D is possibly TRBD1 (5 bases). The CDR3 contains 15 residues. The germline V and J ends were trimmed by 5 bases and 1 base, with 14 bases remaining between them. CDR1 is MDHEN and CDR2 is SYDVKM in the germline V gene.

The gene calls are TRBV20-1 and TRBJ2-7, with D possibly being TRBD1 (5 bases). This CDR3 comprises 13 residues. Germline CDR1 reads DFQATT; CDR2 reads SNEGSKA (reference sequence). Trimming took off 6 bases at V and 5 bases at J, with 17 bases between the two ends. The DNA for the CDR3 is TGCAGTGCCACATTGGCAGGGCGAGACGAGCAGTACTTC. The encoded protein is CSATLAGRDEQYF.

In its sample, this clonotype was seen many times. This rearrangement joins TRBV5-1 to TRBJ2-3; perhaps TRBD1 as D (6 bases). Deletions cut 3 bases from V and 10 bases from J, with 15 bases between. Per germline, CDR1 SGHRS and CDR2 YFSETQ. This CDR3 has 13 amino acids. In DNA form, the CDR3 reads TGCGCCAGCAGCTCTGAGCAGGGGATGGCGCAGTATTTT. Translated, it gives CASSSEQGMAQYF.

Notes on this clonotype: An end of the junction differs from the germline gene, which may be a read error. This chain links TRBV11-2 with TRBJ2-5; 11 nucleotides line up with TRBD2. From germline, CDR1 is SGHAT and CDR2 FQNNGV. CDR3 length: 15 residues. For the CDR3, the DNA is TGTGCCTGCAGACCGGGGACTAGCGGTCAAGAGACCCAGCACTTC. As protein: CACRPGTSGQETQHF.

This clonotype was seen more than once but under ten times. The chain uses TRBV19 and TRBJ2-5, with D possibly called TRBD1 or TRBD2 (6 bases each). CDR1 is LNHDA and CDR2 is SQIVND in the germline V gene (reference sequence). The V and J ends lost 9 bases and 3 bases respectively, with 17 bases between them. The CDR3 totals 14 residues. CDR3 amino acids: CARVLSGGEETQYF. The CDR3 DNA reads TGTGCCAGAGTCCTCTCCGGGGGCGAAGAGACCCAGTACTTC.

This clonotype was found many times. This sequence joins TRBV11-2 and TRBJ2-5; 11 nucleotides agree with TRBD1. This CDR3 region has 14 residues. Trimming took 7 bases from V and 5 from J; bases not matched to a gene: 6. Germline loops: CDR1 SGHAT, CDR2 FQNNGV. The CDR3 nucleotides read TGTGCCAGCACTGTGGACAGGGGGCTTGAGACCCAGTACTTC. Translating gives CASTVDRGLETQYF.

This clonotype was detected only a few times. The chain links TRBV10-3 to TRBJ2-1; D not resolved. V was clipped by 0 bases and J by 7 bases, with 10 bases between them. In germline, CDR1 is ENHRY, CDR2 SYGVKD. The CDR3 has 14 residues. The CDR3 region has the DNA TGTGCCATCAGTGAGTCTACAACGGGTAATGAGCAGTTCTTC. This translates into CAISESTTGNEQFF.

This chain joins TRBV9 and TRBJ2-5, with 13 bases that match TRBD2. V was pared by 0 bases and J by 0 bases, with 2 bases of the junction left unmatched. Germline values: CDR1 SGDLS, CDR2 YYNGEE. This CDR3 has 17 residues. In DNA form, the CDR3 reads TGTGCCAGCAGCGTAGGCGGGACTAGCGGGAACCAAGAGACCCAGTACTTC. This sequence encodes CASSVGGTSGNQETQYF. The full variable domain, completed using reference TRBV9 and TRBJ2-5, is DSGVTQTPKHLITATGQRVTLRCSPRSGDLSVYWYQQSLDQGLQFLIQYYNGEERAKGNILERFSAQQFPDLHSELNLSSLELGDSALYFCASSVGGTSGNQETQYFGPGTRLLVL.

This clonotype occurred many times. The chain uses TRBV30 and TRBJ1-3, with D unclear. Germline V gives CDR1 GTSNPN, CDR2 SVGIG (reference sequence). The CDR3 covers 12 residues. V was shortened by 5 bases and J by 0 bases, with 5 bases between the two germline ends. The CDR3 reads CAWVTSGNTIYF. The CDR3 DNA reads TGTGCCTGGGTAACCTCTGGAAACACCATATATTTT.

This clonotype was counted ten times or more. The chain employs TRBV28 and TRBJ1-4; 8 nucleotides line up with TRBD1. Looked up from germline, CDR1 is MDHEN and CDR2 is SYDVKM. The length of the CDR3 is 15 residues. V gave up 3 bases and J gave up 7 bases; unmatched junction bases: 7. The CDR3, as DNA: TGTGCCAGCAGTTTTCCAGGGGGCGTCGGTGAAAAACTGTTTTTT. It encodes CASSFPGGVGEKLFF.

V gene TRBV5-1 combines with J gene TRBJ2-4; D gene ambiguous. CDR3 length: 15 amino acids. V lost 0 bases and J lost 2, with 9 bases in between. From germline, CDR1 is SGHRS and CDR2 YFSETQ. The CDR3: CASSLAWDSKNIQYF. The CDR3 region has the DNA TGCGCCAGCAGCTTGGCGTGGGATTCCAAAAACATTCAGTACTTC.

This clonotype has just a few counts. J is TRBJ2-7 and V is TRBV4-1, with D maybe TRBD1 (6 bases). Trimming left V 2 bases short and J 3 bases short, with 11 bases between. Germline V CDR1 and CDR2: MGHRA, YSYEKL. This CDR3 has 14 amino acids. The DNA for the CDR3 is TGCGCCAGCAGCCAAACAGGGATCAACTACGAGCAGTACTTC. Its translation: CASSQTGINYEQYF.

Comments on this clonotype: It may be a read error: a sequence one base away is much more abundant. The chain combines TRBV28 with TRBJ2-7; TRBD1 matches 8 bases. This CDR3 region has 15 residues. Per germline, CDR1 MDHEN and CDR2 SYDVKM. As DNA, the CDR3 is TGTGCCAGCAGTTTATCCGGACAGGGCGGTCGCGAGCAGTGCTTC. Protein product: CASSLSGQGGREQCF.

This clonotype was observed a few times. The chain links TRBV5-4 to TRBJ2-3; D is possibly TRBD1 (5 bases). The V end was cut by 1 base, the J end by 3 bases, with 15 bases between. This CDR3 region has 16 residues. Germline loops: CDR1 SGHNT, CDR2 YYREEE (reference sequence). This CDR3 reads CASSLFARQGTDTQYF. For the CDR3, the DNA is TGTGCCAGCAGCTTGTTTGCGCGGCAGGGAACAGATACGCAGTATTTT.